This T cell receptor (beta chain) was sequenced for a study of T-cell memory formation after mild COVID-19. TCRdb used MiXCR to reprocess the 5' RACE reads, holding one entry per CDR3 protein. The sample yields 400,000 or so distinct CDR3 sequences, 20% seen once. V was trimmed by 2 bases and J by 0 bases, leaving 8 bases between them. Germline-derived CDR1 and CDR2 are SNHLY and FYNNEI. The CDR3 length is 14 residues. With respect to this clonotype: No antigen is known for it.

General study points: Clones contracting day 15 to 85 were balanced CD4/CD8; later expanders leaned CD4+. Researchers report contracting CD4+ clones mostly in CM and EM, with CD8+ clones in EMRA. SARS-CoV-2 specificity was not confirmed for second-wave clones peaking on day 37.

The V and J genes are TRBV2 and TRBJ2-7, with D perhaps matching TRBD1 (5 bases). Sequenced sample: PBMCs or a T cell subset sorted from them (not recorded which). The TCR comes from an adult woman who had mild COVID-19 (a few samples of this study predate the infection). Cell type and time point are not known. The CDR3 coding sequence is TGTGCCAGCAGTGAAATTGACAGCTCCTACGAGCAGTACTTC. Translating gives CASSEIDSSYEQYF.